The 6 T cell receptor beta chains below were found in one sample sequenced in a study of T-cell memory formation after mild COVID-19. MiXCR, applied by TCRdb to the 5' RACE reads, yields one record per CDR3 protein. The table records around 420,000 distinct CDR3 sequences, roughly a quarter of them present only once. Sample: PBMCs or a T cell subset sorted from them (not recorded which). The source is an adult woman who had mild COVID-19 (a few samples of this study predate the infection). Cell type and time point are not known.

This clonotype was found many times. V is TRBV6-5 and J is TRBJ1-1; D not certain. V dropped 0 bases and J dropped 7 bases, with 12 bases sitting between them. Germline V CDR1 and CDR2: MNHEY, SVGAGI. The CDR3 has 14 residues. DNA of the CDR3: TGTGCCAGCAGTTACTCGAACGGAGGCTATGAAGCTTTCTTT. Protein sequence: CASSYSNGGYEAFF.

The J gene is TRBJ2-1, the V gene TRBV6-5, with D possibly matching TRBD2 (7 bases). The V gene's germline CDR1 is MNHEY and CDR2 SVGAGI. The ends were cut back, 8 bases at V and 9 bases at J, with 14 bases in the middle. The CDR3 covers 12 residues. CDR3 in amino acids: CASYREGSEQFF. The CDR3, as DNA: TGTGCCAGCTACAGGGAGGGCAGTGAGCAGTTCTTC.

This chain connects TRBV5-4 to TRBJ2-1; TRBD1 matches at 11 bases. Losses at the gene ends were 6 bases for V and 5 bases for J; bases not matched to a gene: 13. This CDR3 has 17 residues. The germline gives CDR1 SGHNT, CDR2 YYREEE (reference sequence). The CDR3 loop reads CASNHRDRGGPHNEQFF. CDR3 nucleotide sequence: TGTGCCAGCAATCACCGGGACAGGGGGGGCCCACACAATGAGCAGTTCTTC.

This clonotype was seen a few times. This rearrangement joins TRBV20-1 to TRBJ1-2; TRBD1 agrees at 7 bases. The CDR3 sequence is 13 residues long. V gave up 6 bases and J gave up 7 bases; unmatched junction bases: 11. CDR1 is DFQATT and CDR2 is SNEGSKA in the germline V gene (reference sequence). CDR3 amino acids: CSAETRQGPGYTF. For the CDR3, the DNA is TGCAGTGCGGAAACCCGACAGGGACCTGGCTACACCTTC.

The rearrangement uses TRBV7-9 and TRBJ2-7; D gene unclear. Germline V lookup: CDR1 SEHNR, CDR2 FQNEAQ (reference sequence). The CDR3 runs 14 residues. V lost 1 base, J lost 7 bases, and 14 bases lay in between. The CDR3 DNA sequence: TGTGCCAGCAGCTTAGGGGTCCAAATAACGGAGCAGTACTTC. Amino acid sequence: CASSLGVQITEQYF.

This sequence joins TRBV5-1 and TRBJ2-1; D is undetermined. The V end lost 5 bases, the J end lost 8 bases, and 11 bases lay between the germline ends. The CDR3 has 12 residues. Germline V gene lookup returns CDR1 SGHRS and CDR2 YFSETQ. The CDR3 protein is CASRPGSYEQFF. DNA for the CDR3: TGCGCCAGCAGACCCGGCTCCTATGAGCAGTTCTTC.